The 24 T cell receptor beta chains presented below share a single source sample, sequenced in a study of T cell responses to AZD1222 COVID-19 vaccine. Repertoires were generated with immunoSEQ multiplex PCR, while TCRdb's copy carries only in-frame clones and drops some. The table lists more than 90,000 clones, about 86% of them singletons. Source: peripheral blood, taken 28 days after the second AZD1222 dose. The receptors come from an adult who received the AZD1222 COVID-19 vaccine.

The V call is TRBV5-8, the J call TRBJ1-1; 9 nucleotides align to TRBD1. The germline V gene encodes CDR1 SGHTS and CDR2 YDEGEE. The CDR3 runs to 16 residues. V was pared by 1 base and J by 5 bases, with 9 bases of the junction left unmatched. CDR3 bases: TGTGCCAGCAGCTTGTGGACAGGGGTGCGCCCGACTGAAGCTTTCTTT. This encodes CASSLWTGVRPTEAFF. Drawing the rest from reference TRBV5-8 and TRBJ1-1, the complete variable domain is EAGVTQSPTHLIKTRGQQATLRCSPISGHTSVYWYQQALGLGLQFLLWYDEGEERNRGNFPPRFSGRQFPNYSSELNVNALELEDSALYLCASSLWTGVRPTEAFFGQGTRLTVV.

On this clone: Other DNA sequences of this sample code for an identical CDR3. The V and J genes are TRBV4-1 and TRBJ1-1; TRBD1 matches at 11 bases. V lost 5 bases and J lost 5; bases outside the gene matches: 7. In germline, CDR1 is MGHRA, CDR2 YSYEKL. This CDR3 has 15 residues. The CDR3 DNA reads TGCGCCAGCAGCTTTTCCGGGACAGGGGGAACTGAAGCTTTCTTT. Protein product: CASSFSGTGGTEAFF.

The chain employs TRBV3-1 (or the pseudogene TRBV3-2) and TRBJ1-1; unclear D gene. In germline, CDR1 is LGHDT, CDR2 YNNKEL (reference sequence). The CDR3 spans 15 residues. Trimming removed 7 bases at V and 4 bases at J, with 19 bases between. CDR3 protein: CASNTAGVMGTEAFF. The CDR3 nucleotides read TGTGCCAGCAACACGGCCGGGGTTATGGGCACTGAAGCTTTCTTT.

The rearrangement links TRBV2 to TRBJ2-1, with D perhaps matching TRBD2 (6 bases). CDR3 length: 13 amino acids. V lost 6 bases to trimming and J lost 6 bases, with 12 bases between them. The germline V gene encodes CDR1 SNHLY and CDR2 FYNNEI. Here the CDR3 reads CASSGGGSNEQFF. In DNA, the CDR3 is TGTGCCAGCAGCGGTGGGGGGAGCAATGAGCAGTTCTTC.

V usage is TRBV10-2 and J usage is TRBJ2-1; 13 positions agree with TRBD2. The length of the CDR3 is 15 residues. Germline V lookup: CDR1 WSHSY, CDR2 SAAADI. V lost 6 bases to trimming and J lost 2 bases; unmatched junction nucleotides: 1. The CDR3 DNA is TGCGCCAGCAGAACTAGCGGGGGGGCCTACAATGAGCAGTTCTTC. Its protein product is CASRTSGGAYNEQFF.

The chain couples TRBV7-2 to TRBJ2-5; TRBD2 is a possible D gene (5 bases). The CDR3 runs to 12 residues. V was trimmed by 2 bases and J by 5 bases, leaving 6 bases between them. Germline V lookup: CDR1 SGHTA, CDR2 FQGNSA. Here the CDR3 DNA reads TGTGCCAGCAGCTTACAGCGGGAGACCCAGTACTTC. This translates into CASSLQRETQYF.

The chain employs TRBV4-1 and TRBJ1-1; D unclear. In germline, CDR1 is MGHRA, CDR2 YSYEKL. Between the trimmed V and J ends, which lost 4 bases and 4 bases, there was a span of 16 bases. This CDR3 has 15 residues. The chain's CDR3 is CASSLTVGWGTEAFF. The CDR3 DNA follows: TGCGCCAGCAGCCTAACAGTGGGATGGGGCACTGAAGCTTTCTTT.

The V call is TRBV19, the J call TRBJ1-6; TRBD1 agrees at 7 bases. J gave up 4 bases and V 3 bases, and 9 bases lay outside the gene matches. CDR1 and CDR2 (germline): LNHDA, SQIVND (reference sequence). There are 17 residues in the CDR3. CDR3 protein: CASSIAPGQDYNSPLHF. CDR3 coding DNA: TGTGCCAGTAGTATCGCTCCCGGACAGGATTATAATTCACCCCTCCACTTT. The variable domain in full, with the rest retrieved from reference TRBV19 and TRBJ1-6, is DGGITQSPKYLFRKEGQNVTLSCEQNLNHDAMYWYRQDPGQGLRLIYYSQIVNDFQKGDIAEGYSVSREKKESFPLTVTSAQKNPTAFYLCASSIAPGQDYNSPLHFGNGTRLTVT.

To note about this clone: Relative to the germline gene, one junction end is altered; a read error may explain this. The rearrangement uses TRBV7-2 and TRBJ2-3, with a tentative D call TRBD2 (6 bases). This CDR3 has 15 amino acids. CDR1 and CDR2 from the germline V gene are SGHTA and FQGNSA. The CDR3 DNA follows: TGTGCCAGCAGCCTAGCGAGCGTTAGCACAGATACGCAGTATTTT. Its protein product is CASSLASVSTDTQYF.

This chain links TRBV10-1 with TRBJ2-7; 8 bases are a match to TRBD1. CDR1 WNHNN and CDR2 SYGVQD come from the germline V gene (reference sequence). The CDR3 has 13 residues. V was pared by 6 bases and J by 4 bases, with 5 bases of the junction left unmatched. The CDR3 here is CASSPGQEYEQYF. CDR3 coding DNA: TGCGCCAGCAGCCCGGGACAGGAATACGAGCAGTACTTC.

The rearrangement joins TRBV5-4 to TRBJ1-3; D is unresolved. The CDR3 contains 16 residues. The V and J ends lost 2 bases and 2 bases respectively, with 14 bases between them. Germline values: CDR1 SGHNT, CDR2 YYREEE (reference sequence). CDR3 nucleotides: TGTGCCAGCAGCTTAGTTAGCGACTTGGCTGGAAACACCATATATTTT. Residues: CASSLVSDLAGNTIYF.

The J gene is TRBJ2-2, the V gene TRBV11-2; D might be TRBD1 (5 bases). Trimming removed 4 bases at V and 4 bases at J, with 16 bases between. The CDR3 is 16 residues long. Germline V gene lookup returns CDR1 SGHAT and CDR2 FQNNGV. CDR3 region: CASSSLQGFTTGELFF. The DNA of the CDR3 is TGTGCCAGCAGCTCACTCCAGGGTTTTACCACCGGGGAGCTGTTTTTT.

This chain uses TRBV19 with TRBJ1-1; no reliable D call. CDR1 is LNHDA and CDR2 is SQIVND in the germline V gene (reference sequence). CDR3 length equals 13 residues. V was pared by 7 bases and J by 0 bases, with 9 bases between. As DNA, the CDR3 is TGTGCCAGTAAGAAGTATATGAACACTGAAGCTTTCTTT. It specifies CASKKYMNTEAFF.

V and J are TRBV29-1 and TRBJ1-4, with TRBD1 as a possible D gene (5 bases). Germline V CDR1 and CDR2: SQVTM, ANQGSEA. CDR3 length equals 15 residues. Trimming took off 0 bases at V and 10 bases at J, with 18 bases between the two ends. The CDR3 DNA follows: TGCAGCGTTGAAGAAACCGGGAGGGGTTCGGGAAAACTGTTTTTT. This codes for CSVEETGRGSGKLFF.

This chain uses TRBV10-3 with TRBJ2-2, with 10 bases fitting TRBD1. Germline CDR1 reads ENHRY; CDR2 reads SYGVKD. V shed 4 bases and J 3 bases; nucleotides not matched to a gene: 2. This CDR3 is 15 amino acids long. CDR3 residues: CAISGQGADTGELFF. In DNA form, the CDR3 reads TGTGCCATCAGTGGACAGGGGGCCGACACCGGGGAGCTGTTTTTT.

In DNA, the CDR3 is TGTGCCAGCAGCCGCCTAATTGTCGGCACTGAAGCTTTCTTT. Encoded protein: CASSRLIVGTEAFF. The genes are TRBV9 and TRBJ1-1, with D unclear. The length of the CDR3 is 14 residues. Germline CDR1 and CDR2: SGDLS and YYNGEE. Trimming removed 4 bases at V and 4 bases at J, with 14 bases between.

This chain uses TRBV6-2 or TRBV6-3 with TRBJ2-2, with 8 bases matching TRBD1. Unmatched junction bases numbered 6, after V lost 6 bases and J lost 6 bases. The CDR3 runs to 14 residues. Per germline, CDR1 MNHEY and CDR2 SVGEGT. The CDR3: CASSWTGSAGELFF. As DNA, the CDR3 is TGTGCCAGCAGCTGGACAGGGTCTGCCGGGGAGCTGTTTTTT.

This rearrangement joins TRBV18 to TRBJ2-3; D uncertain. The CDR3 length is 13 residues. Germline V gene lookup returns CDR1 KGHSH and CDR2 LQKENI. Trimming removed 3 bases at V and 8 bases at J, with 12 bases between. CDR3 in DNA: TGTGCCAGCTCACCTGACTCTCTGCTTACGCAGTATTTT. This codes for CASSPDSLLTQYF.

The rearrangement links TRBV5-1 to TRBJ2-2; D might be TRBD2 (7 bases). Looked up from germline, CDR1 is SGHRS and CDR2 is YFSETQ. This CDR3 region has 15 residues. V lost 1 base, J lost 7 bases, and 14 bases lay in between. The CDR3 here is CASSLTAGADGELFF. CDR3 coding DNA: TGCGCCAGCAGCTTGACGGCGGGGGCGGACGGGGAGCTGTTTTTT.

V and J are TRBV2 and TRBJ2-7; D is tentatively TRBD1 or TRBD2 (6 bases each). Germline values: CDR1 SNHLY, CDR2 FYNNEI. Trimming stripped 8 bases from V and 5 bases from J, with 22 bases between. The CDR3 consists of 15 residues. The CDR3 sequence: CASGALGGTWDEQYF. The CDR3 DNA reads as TGTGCCAGCGGTGCCTTGGGGGGCACTTGGGACGAGCAGTACTTC.

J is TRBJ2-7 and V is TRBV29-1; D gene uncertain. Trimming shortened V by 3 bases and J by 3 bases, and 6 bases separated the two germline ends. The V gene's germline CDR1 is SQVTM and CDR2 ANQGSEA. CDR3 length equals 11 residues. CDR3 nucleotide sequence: TGCAGCGTTGAGACGGTCTACGAGCAGTACTTC. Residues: CSVETVYEQYF.

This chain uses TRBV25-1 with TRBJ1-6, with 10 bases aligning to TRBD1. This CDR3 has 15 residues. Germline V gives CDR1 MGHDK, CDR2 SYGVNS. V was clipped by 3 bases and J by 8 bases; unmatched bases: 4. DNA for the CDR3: TGTGCCAGCAGTGATAAGGGGACAGGGGATTCACCCCTCCACTTT. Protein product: CASSDKGTGDSPLHF.

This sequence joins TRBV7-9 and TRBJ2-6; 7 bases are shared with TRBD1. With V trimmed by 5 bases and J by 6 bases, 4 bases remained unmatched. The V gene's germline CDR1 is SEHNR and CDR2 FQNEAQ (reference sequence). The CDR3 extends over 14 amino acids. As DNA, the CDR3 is TGTGCCAGCAGCGCCGACAGGGAGGCCAACGTCCTGACTTTC. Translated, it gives CASSADREANVLTF.

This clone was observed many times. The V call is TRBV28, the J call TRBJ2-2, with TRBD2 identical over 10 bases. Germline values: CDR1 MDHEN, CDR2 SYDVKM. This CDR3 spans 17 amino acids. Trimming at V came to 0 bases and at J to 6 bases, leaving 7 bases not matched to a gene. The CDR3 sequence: CASSLWNLAGGPGELFF. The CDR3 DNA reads TGTGCCAGCAGTTTATGGAATTTAGCGGGAGGCCCCGGGGAGCTGTTTTTT.